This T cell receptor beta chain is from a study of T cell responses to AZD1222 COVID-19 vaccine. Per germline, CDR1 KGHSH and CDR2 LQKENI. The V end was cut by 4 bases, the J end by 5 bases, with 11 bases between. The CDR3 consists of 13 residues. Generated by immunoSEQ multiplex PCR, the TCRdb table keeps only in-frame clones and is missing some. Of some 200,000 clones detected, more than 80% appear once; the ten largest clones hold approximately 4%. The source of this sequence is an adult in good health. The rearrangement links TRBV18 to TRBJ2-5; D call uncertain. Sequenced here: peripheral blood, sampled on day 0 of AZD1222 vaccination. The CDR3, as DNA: TGTGCCAGCTCACGGGTGGAGAAGGAGACCCAGTACTTC. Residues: CASSRVEKETQYF.